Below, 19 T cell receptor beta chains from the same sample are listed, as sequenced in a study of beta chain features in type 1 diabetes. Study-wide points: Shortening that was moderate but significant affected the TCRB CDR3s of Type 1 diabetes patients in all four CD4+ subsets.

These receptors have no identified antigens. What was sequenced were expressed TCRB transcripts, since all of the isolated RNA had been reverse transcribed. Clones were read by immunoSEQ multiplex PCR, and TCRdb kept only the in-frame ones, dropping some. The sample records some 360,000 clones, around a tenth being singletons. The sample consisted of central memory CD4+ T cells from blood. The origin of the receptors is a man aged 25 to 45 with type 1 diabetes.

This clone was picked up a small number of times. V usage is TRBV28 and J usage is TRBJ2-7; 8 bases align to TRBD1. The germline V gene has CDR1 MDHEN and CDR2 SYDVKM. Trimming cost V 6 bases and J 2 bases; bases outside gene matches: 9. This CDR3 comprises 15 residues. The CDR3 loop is CASRTDRENPYEQYF. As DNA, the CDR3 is TGTGCCAGCAGAACGGACAGGGAGAATCCCTACGAGCAGTACTTC.

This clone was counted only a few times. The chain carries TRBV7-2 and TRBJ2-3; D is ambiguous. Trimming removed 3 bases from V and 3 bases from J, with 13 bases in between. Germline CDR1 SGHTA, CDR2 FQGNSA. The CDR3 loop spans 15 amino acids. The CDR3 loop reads CASSFGDVGTDTQYF. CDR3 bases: TGTGCCAGCAGCTTCGGCGATGTCGGAACAGATACGCAGTATTTT. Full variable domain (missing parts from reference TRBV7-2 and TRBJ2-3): GAGVSQSPSNKVTEKGKDVELRCDPISGHTALYWYRQSLGQGLEFLIYFQGNSAPDKSGLPSDRFSAERTGGSVSTLTIQRTQQEDSAVYLCASSFGDVGTDTQYFGPGTRLTVL.

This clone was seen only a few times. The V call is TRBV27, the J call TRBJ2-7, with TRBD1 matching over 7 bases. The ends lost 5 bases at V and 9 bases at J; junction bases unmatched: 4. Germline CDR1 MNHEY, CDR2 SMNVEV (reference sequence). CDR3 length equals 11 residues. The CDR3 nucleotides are TGTGCCAGCAGTACAGGGGCGTGGCAGTACTTC. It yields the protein CASSTGAWQYF.

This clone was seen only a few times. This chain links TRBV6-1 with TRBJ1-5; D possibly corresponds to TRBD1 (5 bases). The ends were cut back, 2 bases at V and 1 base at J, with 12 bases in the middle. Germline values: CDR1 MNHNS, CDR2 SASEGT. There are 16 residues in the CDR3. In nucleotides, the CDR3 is TGTGCCAGCAGTGAATTGGGGGGGAGAAGCAATCAGCCCCAGCATTTT. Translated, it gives CASSELGGRSNQPQHF.

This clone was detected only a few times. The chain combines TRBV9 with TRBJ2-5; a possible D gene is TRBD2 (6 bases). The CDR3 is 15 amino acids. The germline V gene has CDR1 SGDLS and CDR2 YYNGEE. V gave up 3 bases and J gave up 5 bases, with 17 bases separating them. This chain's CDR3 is CASSEMTSLRETQYF. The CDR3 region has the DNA TGTGCCAGCAGCGAGATGACTAGTCTGAGGGAGACCCAGTACTTC.

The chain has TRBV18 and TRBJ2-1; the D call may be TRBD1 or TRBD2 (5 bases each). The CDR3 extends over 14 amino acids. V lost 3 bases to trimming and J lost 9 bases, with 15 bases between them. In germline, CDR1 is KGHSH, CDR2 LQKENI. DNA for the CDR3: TGTGCCAGCTCACCCGGACACGAGGGGAGTGAGCAGTTCTTC. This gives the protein CASSPGHEGSEQFF.

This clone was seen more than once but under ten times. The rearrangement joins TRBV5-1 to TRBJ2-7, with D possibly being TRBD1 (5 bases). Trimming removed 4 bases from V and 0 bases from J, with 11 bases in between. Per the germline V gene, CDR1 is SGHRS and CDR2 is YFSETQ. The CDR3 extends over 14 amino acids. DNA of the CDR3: TGCGCCAGCAGCCAAGACAGCGTCTCCTACGAGCAGTACTTC. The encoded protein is CASSQDSVSYEQYF.

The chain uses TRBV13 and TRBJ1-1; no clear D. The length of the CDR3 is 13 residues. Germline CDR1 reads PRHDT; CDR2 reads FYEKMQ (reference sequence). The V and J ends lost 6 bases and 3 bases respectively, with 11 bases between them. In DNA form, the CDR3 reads TGTGCCAGCAGTGAAGGCGGCCACACTGAAGCTTTCTTT. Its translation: CASSEGGHTEAFF. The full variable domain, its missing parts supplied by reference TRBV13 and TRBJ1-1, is AAGVIQSPRHLIKEKRETATLKCYPIPRHDTVYWYQQGPGQDPQFLISFYEKMQSDKGSIPDRFSAQQFSDYHSELNMSSLELGDSALYFCASSEGGHTEAFFGQGTRLTVV.

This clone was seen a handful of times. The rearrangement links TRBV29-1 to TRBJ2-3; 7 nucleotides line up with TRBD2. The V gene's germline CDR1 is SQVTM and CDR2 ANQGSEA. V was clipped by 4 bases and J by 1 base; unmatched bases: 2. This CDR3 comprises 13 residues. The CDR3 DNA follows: TGCAGCGTTGGAGGACTAGGCACAGATACGCAGTATTTT. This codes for CSVGGLGTDTQYF.

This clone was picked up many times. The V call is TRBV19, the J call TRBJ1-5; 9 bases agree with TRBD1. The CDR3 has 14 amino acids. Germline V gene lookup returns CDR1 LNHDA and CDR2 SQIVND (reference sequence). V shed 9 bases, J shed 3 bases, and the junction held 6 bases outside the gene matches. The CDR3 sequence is CARADRGDNQPQHF. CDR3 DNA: TGTGCCAGAGCGGACAGGGGAGACAATCAGCCCCAGCATTTT.

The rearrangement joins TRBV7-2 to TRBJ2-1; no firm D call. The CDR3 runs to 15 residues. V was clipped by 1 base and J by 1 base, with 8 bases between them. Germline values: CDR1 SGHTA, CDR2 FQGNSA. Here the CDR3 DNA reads TGTGCCAGCAGCTTAGTTGCAGGTTCCTACAATGAGCAGTTCTTC. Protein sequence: CASSLVAGSYNEQFF.

The CDR3 here is CASSLLNQPQHF. In nucleotides, the CDR3 is TGTGCCAGCAGCCTTCTTAATCAGCCCCAGCATTTT. The chain combines TRBV6-5 with TRBJ1-5, with D unclear. Per the germline V gene, CDR1 is MNHEY and CDR2 is SVGAGI. Trimming cost V 6 bases and J 4 bases, with 7 bases left between them. CDR3 length: 12 residues.

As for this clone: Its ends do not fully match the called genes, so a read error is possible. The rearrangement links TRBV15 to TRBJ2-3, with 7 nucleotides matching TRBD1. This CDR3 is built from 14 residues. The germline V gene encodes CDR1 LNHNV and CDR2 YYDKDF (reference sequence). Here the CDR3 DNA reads TGTGCGACCAAGGACAGGAGTTCCACAGATACGCAGTATTTT. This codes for CATKDRSSTDTQYF.

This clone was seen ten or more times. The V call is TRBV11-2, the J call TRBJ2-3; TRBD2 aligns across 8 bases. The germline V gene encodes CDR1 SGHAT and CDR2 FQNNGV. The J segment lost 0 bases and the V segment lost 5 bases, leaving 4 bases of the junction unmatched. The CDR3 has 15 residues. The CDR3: CASSARLASTDTQYF. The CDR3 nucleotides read TGTGCCAGCAGCGCTCGACTAGCGAGCACAGATACGCAGTATTTT.

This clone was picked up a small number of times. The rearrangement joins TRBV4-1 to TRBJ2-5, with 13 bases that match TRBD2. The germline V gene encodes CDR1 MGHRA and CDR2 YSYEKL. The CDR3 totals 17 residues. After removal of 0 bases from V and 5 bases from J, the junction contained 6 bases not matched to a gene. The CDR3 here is CASSQERTSGRGETQYF. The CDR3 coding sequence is TGCGCCAGCAGCCAAGAAAGGACTAGCGGGAGAGGGGAGACCCAGTACTTC.

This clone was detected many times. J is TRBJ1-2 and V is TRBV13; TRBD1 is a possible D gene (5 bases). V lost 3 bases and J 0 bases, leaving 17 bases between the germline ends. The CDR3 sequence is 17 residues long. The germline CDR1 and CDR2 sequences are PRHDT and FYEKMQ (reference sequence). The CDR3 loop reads CASSFRDVSFSNYGYTF. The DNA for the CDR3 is TGTGCCAGCAGCTTCCGGGACGTTTCGTTTTCTAACTATGGCTACACCTTC.

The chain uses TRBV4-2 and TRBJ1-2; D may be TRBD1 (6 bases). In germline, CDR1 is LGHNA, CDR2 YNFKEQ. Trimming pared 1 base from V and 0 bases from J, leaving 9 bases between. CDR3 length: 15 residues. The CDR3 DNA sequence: TGTGCCAGCAGCCAAGGGGGGGCTGCTAACTATGGCTACACCTTC. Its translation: CASSQGGAANYGYTF.

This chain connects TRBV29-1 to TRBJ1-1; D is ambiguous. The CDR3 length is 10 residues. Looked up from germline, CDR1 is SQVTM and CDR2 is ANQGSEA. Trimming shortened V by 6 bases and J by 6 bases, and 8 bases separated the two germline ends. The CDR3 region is CSVDLPEAFF. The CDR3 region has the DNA TGCAGCGTGGACCTTCCTGAAGCTTTCTTT. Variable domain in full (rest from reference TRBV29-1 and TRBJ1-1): SAVISQKPSRDICQRGTSLTIQCQVDSQVTMMFWYRQQPGQSLTLIATANQGSEATYESGFVIDKFPISRPNLTFSTLTVSNMSPEDSSIYLCSVDLPEAFFGQGTRLTVV.

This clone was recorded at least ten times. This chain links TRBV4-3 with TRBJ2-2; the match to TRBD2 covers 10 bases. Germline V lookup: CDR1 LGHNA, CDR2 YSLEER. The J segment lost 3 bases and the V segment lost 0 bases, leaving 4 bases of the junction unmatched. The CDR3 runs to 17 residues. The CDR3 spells CASSQDLLAGDTGELFF. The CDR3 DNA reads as TGCGCCAGCAGCCAAGATCTGCTAGCGGGAGACACCGGGGAGCTGTTTTTT.